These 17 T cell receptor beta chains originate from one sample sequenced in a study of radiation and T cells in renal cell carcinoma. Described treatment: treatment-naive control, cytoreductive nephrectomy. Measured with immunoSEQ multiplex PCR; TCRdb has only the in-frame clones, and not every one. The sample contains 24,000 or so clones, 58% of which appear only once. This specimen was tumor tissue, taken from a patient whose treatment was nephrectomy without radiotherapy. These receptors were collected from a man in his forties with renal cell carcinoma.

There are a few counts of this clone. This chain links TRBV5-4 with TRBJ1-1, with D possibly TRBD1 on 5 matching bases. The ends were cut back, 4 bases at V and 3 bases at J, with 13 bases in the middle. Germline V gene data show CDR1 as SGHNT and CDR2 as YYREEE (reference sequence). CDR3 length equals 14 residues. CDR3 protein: CASSPWGVHTEAFF. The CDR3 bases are TGTGCCAGCAGCCCGTGGGGGGTGCACACTGAAGCTTTCTTT.

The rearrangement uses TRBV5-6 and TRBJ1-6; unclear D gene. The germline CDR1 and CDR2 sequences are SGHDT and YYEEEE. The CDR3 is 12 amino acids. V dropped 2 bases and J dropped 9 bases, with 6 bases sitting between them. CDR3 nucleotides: TGTGCCAGCAGCTTCGGCCGTTCACCCCTCCACTTT. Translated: CASSFGRSPLHF.

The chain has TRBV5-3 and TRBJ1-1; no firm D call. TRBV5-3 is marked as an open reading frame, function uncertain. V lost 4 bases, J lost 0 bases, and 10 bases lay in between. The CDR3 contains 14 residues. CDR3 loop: CARSVPPVNTEAFF. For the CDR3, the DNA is TGTGCCAGAAGCGTACCCCCGGTGAACACTGAAGCTTTCTTT.

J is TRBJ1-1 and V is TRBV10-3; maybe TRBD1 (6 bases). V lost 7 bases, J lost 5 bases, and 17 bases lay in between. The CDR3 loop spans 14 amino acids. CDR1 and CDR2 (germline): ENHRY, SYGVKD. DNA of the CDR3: TGTGCCATCAAGCCTGGGCAGGGGAGAACTGAAGCTTTCTTT. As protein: CAIKPGQGRTEAFF.

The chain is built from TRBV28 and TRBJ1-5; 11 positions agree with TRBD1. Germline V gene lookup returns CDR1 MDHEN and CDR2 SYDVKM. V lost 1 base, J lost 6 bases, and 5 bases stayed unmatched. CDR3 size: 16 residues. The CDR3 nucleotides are TGTGCCAGCAGTTTATTTAGGGACAGGGGGATTCAGCCCCAGCATTTT. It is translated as CASSLFRDRGIQPQHF.

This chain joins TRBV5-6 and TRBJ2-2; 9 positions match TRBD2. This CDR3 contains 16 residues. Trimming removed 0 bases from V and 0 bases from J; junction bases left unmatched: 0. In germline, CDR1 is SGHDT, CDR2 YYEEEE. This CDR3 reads CASSLGLAANTGELFF. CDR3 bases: TGTGCCAGCAGCTTGGGACTAGCGGCGAACACCGGGGAGCTGTTTTTT.

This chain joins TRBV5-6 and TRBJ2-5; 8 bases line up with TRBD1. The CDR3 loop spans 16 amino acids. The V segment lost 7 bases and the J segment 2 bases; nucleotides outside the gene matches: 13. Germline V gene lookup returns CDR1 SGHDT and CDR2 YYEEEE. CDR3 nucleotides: TGTGCCAGCGGCCGCTGGGACAGGCTGCTGCAAGAGACCCAGTACTTC. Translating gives CASGRWDRLLQETQYF.

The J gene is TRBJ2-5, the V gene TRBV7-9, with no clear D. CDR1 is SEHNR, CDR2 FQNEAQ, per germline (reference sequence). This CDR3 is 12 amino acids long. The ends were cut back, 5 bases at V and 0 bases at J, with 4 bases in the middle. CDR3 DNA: TGTGCCAGCAGCATATACCAAGAGACCCAGTACTTC. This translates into CASSIYQETQYF.

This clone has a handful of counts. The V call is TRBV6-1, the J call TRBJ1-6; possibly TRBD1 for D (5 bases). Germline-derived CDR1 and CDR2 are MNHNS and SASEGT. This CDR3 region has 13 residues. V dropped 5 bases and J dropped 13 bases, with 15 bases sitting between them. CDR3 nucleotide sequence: TGTGCCAGCAGTCCGACGAGGGGAGCGCCCCTCCACTTT. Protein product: CASSPTRGAPLHF.

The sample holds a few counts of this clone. The CDR3 sequence: CASSKKSKDRSNSPLHF. The CDR3 coding sequence is TGTGCCAGCAGCAAAAAATCAAAGGACAGAAGTAATTCACCCCTCCACTTT. The J gene is TRBJ1-6, the V gene TRBV21-1; TRBD1 is the table's D call and was not checked against the DNA. TRBV21-1 is noted as a pseudogene. This CDR3 is built from 17 residues.

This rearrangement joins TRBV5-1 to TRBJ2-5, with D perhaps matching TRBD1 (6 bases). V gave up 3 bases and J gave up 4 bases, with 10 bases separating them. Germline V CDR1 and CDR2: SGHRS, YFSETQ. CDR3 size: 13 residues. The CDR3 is CASSSGHGETQYF. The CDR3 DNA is TGCGCCAGCAGCTCGGGACACGGAGAGACCCAGTACTTC.

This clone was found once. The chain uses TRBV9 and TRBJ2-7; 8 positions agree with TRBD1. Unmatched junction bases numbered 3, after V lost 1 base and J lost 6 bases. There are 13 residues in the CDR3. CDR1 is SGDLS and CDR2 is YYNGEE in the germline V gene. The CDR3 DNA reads TGTGCCAGCAGCGTACTCACAGGGGGCGAGCAGTACTTC. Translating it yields CASSVLTGGEQYF.

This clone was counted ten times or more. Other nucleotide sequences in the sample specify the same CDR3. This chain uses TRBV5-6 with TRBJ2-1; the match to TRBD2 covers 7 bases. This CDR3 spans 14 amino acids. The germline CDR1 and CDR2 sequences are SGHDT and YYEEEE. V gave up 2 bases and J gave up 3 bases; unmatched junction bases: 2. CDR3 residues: CASSLTGGYNEQFF. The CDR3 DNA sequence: TGTGCCAGCAGCTTAACGGGGGGCTACAATGAGCAGTTCTTC.

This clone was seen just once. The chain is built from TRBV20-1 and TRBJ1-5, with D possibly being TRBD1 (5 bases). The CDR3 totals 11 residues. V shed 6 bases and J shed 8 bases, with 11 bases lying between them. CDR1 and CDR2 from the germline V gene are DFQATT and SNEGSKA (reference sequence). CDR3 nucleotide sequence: TGCAGTGCCTCCGGCAGGGAGCCCCAGCATTTT. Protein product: CSASGREPQHF.

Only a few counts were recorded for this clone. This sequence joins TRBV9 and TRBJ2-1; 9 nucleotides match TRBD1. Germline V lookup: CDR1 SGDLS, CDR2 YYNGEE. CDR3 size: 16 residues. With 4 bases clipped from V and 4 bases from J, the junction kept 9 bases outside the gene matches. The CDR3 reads CASSTGTGNMYNEQFF. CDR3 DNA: TGTGCCAGCAGCACTGGGACAGGGAATATGTACAATGAGCAGTTCTTC. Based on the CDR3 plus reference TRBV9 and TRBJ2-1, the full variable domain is DSGVTQTPKHLITATGQRVTLRCSPRSGDLSVYWYQQSLDQGLQFLIQYYNGEERAKGNILERFSAQQFPDLHSELNLSSLELGDSALYFCASSTGTGNMYNEQFFGPGTRLTVL.

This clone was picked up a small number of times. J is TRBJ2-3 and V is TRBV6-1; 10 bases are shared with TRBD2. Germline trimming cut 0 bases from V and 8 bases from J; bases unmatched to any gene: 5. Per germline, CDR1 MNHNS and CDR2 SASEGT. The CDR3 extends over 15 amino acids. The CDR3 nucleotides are TGTGCCAGCAGTGAAGCATTAGCGGGGGGTGGTACGCAGTATTTT. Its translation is CASSEALAGGGTQYF.

The CDR3 protein is CASSVEQSHSPLHF. Written as DNA, the CDR3 is TGTGCCAGCAGCGTAGAGCAGTCCCATTCACCCCTCCACTTT. The gene calls are TRBV9 and TRBJ1-6; D unclear. Germline values: CDR1 SGDLS, CDR2 YYNGEE. The CDR3 loop spans 14 amino acids. The germline V and J ends were trimmed by 0 bases and 8 bases, with 9 bases remaining between them.